This T cell receptor beta chain is from a study of cytomegalovirus exposure and HLA in healthy donors. Study-wide background: The 100 to 150 validation repertoires matched the roughly 700 first-cohort repertoires in platform, a later analysis reported.

TCRdb's copy holds only in-frame clones and misses some; the assay was immunoSEQ multiplex PCR. The sample contains a few hundred thousand clones, more than 80% of which appear only once. V was shortened by 0 bases and J by 8 bases, with 11 bases between the two germline ends. Germline loops: CDR1 SGHRS, CDR2 YFSETQ. The length of the CDR3 is 14 residues. The gene calls are TRBV5-1 and TRBJ2-2; D call uncertain. The receptor comes from a woman aged 18 to 35 in good health and CMV-seronegative. Sequencing input: PBMCs. CDR3 in DNA: TGCGCCAGCAGCTTGGCCGAGGTTGCGGGGGAGCTGTTTTTT. Residues: CASSLAEVAGELFF.